The entry below gives a single TCR beta chain sequence along with its context. V shed 0 bases and J shed 0 bases, with 9 bases lying between them. This CDR3 is built from 16 residues. Germline V gene data show CDR1 as MNHEY and CDR2 as SVGAGI. This sample was included in a study of control samples from healthy donors and cancer patients. Libraries were prepared by immunoSEQ multiplex PCR; TCRdb keeps only in-frame clonotypes and omits some of them. The data show some 130,000 clones, 85% to 95% seen once. This chain connects TRBV6-5 to TRBJ1-3; D call uncertain. Sequenced: blood. This sequence originates from a man younger than 45 in good health. The CDR3 bases are TGTGCCAGCAGTTACTCAGGCGGAGCCTCTGGAAACACCATATATTTT. Its protein is CASSYSGGASGNTIYF.